This section outlines one T cell receptor (beta chain) sequence together with its context. This sample is part of a study of blood T cell repertoires in COVID-19. Looking at the study overall: Specimens from acute and convalescent COVID-19 originated in the United States, Italy and Spain. Sources were T cells, B-cell-depleted T cells, or PBMCs; the material itself was cDNA or gDNA.

Under the authors' procedure: Reference gene primer amplification gave estimated nucleated cell counts. Measured with immunoSEQ multiplex PCR; TCRdb has only the in-frame clones, and not every one. V, J and clone size are those of that table, while D and trimming were read from the DNA. The sample holds some 110,000 clones, roughly 88% seen once. Germline values: CDR1 LGHDT, CDR2 YNNKEL (reference sequence). Trimming removed 4 bases from V and 2 bases from J, with 15 bases in between. The CDR3 length is 16 residues. The TCR sequence derives from a man aged 35 to 55 with acute or convalescent COVID-19. Sequencing input: peripheral blood. The chain uses TRBV3-1 (or the pseudogene TRBV3-2) and TRBJ1-3, with no clear D. Here the CDR3 DNA reads TGTGCCAGCAGCCCGCGGATGGGTACTCCTGGAAACACCATATATTTT. Protein product: CASSPRMGTPGNTIYF.